This T cell receptor beta chain was sequenced for a study of response to subunit inactivated influenza vaccine. J gave up 5 bases and V 0 bases, and 3 bases lay outside the gene matches. Looked up from germline, CDR1 is ENHRY and CDR2 is SYGVKD. CDR3 length equals 16 residues. MiXCR, applied by TCRdb to the RT-PCR reads, yields one record per CDR3 protein. The sample has some 550,000 distinct CDR3 sequences; 20% to 25% are singletons. This sample also appeared in a second study, on T cells expressing NK-cell markers. Per that paper: cDNA encoding TCR beta was synthesized via 5'RACE template switching incorporating UMIs. In sorted CD3+CD56+NKG2C+, CD3+CD56+NKG2C- and CD3+CD56-NKG2C+ T cells, TCR beta repertoires were obtained. HCMV seropositivity characterized most of the eight sequenced donors, and seronegativity one. Several experiments added an anti-gamma-delta TCR antibody to sort only alpha-beta TCR T cells.

V usage is TRBV10-3 and J usage is TRBJ2-7; 14 bases match TRBD2. The material sequenced was CD4+ T cells sorted from PBMCs, taken roughly 12 days after vaccination. This TCR was sampled from a man aged 45 to 65 who received an inactivated influenza vaccine. The CDR3 DNA follows: TGTGCCATCAGTGAGTCGCTGGGACTAGCGGGAGACGAGCAGTACTTC. It is translated as CAISESLGLAGDEQYF.